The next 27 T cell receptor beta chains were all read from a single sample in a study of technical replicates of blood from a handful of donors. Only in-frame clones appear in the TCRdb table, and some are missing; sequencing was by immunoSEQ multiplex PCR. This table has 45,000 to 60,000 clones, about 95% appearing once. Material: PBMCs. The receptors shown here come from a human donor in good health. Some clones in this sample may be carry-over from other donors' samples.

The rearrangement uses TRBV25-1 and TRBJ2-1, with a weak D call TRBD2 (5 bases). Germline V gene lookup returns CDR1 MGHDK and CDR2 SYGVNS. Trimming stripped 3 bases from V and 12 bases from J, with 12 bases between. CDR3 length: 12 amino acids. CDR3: CASSDPGRLQFF. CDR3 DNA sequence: TGTGCCAGCAGTGATCCTGGGAGATTGCAGTTCTTC.

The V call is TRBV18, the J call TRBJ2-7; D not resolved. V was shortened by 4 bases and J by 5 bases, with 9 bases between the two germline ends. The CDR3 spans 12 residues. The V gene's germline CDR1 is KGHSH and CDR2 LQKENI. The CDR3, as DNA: TGTGCCAGCTCACGGAGCGCCAACGAGCAGTACTTC. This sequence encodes CASSRSANEQYF.

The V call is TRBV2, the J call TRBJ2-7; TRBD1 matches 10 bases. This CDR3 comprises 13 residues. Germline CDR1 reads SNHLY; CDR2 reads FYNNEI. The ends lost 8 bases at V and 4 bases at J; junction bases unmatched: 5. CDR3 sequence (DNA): TGTGCCAGCGCCGGGACAGGGGTTTACGAGCAGTACTTC. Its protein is CASAGTGVYEQYF.

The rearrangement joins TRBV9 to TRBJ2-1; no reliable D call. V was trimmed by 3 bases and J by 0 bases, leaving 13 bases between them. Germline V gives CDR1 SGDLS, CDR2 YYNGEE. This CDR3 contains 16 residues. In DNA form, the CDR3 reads TGTGCCAGCAGCGCGCGATTGCTTAGCTCCTACAATGAGCAGTTCTTC. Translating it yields CASSARLLSSYNEQFF. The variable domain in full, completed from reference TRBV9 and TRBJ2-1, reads DSGVTQTPKHLITATGQRVTLRCSPRSGDLSVYWYQQSLDQGLQFLIQYYNGEERAKGNILERFSAQQFPDLHSELNLSSLELGDSALYFCASSARLLSSYNEQFFGPGTRLTVL.

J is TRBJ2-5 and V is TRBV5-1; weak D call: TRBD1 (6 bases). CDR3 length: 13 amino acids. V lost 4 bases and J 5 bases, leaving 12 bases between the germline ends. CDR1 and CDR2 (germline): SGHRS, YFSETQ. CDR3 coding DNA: TGCGCCAGCAGCCTCAGGGGCCTGGAGACCCAGTACTTC. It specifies CASSLRGLETQYF.

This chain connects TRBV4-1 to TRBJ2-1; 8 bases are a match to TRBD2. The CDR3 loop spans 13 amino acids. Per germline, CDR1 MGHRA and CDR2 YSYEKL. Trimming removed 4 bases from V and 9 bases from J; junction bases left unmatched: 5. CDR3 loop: CASSPGGFSEQFF. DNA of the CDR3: TGCGCCAGCAGCCCGGGGGGGTTCAGTGAGCAGTTCTTC.

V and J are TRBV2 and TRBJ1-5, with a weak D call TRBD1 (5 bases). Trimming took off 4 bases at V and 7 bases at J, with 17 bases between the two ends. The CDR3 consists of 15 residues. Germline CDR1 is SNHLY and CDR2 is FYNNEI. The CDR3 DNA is TGTGCCAGCAGTGTAAGCAGGGCCGATGGGCAGCCCCAGCATTTT. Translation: CASSVSRADGQPQHF.

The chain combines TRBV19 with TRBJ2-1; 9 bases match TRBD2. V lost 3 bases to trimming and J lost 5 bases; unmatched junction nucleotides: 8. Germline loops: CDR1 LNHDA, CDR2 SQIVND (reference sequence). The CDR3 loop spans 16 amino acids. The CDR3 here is CASSIRREGINNEQFF. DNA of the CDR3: TGTGCCAGTAGTATTCGGCGGGAGGGGATCAACAATGAGCAGTTCTTC.

The CDR3 here is CASSQGQLEAYEQYF. The CDR3 DNA is TGTGCCAGCAGCCAGGGACAGTTGGAGGCCTACGAGCAGTACTTC. This chain connects TRBV7-9 to TRBJ2-7; 7 bases fit TRBD1. Germline lookup yields CDR1 SEHNR and CDR2 FQNEAQ (reference sequence). Germline trimming cut 5 bases from V and 2 bases from J; bases unmatched to any gene: 9. The CDR3 has 15 residues. Based on the CDR3 plus reference TRBV7-9 and TRBJ2-7, the full variable domain is DTGVSQNPRHKITKRGQNVTFRCDPISEHNRLYWYRQTLGQGPEFLTYFQNEAQLEKSRLLSDRFSAERPKGSFSTLEIQRTEQGDSAMYLCASSQGQLEAYEQYFGPGTRLTVT.

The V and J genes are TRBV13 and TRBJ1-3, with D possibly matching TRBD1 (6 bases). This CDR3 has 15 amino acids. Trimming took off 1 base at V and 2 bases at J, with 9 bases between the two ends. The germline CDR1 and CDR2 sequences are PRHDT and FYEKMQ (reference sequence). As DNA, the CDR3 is TGTGCCAGCAGCTTAGAGGGGGGGCCTGGAAACACCATATATTTT. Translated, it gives CASSLEGGPGNTIYF.

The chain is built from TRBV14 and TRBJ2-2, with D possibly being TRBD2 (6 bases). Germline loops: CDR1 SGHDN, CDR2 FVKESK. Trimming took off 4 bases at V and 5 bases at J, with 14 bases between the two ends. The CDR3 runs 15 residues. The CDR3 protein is CASSLPGVRTGELFF. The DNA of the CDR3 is TGTGCCAGCAGCCTGCCGGGAGTACGGACCGGGGAGCTGTTTTTT.

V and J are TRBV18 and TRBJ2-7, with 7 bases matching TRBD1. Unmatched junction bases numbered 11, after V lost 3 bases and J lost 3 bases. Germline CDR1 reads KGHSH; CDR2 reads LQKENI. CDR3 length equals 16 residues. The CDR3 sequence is CASSPGAGTELYEQYF. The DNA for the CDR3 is TGTGCCAGCTCACCGGGGGCCGGGACAGAACTCTACGAGCAGTACTTC.

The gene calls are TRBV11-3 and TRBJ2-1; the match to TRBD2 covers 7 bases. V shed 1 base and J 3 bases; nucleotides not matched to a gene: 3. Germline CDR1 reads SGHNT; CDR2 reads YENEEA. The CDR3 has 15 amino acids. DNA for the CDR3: TGTGCCAGCAGCTTAGCGGGGGGAGGCTACAATGAGCAGTTCTTC. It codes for CASSLAGGGYNEQFF.

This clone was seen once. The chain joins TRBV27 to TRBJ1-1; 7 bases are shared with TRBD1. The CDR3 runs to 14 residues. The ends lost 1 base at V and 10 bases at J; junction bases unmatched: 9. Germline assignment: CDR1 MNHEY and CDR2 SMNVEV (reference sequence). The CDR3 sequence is CASSLLGQGVPAFF. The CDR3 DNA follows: TGTGCCAGCAGTTTATTGGGGCAGGGGGTGCCAGCTTTCTTT.

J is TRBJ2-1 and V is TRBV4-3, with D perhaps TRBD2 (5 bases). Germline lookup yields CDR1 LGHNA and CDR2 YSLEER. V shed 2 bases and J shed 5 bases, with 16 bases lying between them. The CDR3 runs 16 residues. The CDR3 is CASSQTGITMNNEQFF. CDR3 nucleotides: TGCGCCAGCAGCCAAACGGGAATAACAATGAACAATGAGCAGTTCTTC.

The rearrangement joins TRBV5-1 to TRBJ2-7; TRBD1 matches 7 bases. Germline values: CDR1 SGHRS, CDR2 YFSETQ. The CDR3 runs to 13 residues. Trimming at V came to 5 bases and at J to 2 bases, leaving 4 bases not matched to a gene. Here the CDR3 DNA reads TGCGCCAGCAGGCTGGGACAGACCTACGAGCAGTACTTC. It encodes CASRLGQTYEQYF. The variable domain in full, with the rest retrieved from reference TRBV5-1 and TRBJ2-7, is KAGVTQTPRYLIKTRGQQVTLSCSPISGHRSVSWYQQTPGQGLQFLFEYFSETQRNKGNFPGRFSGRQFSNSRSEMNVSTLELGDSALYLCASRLGQTYEQYFGPGTRLTVT.

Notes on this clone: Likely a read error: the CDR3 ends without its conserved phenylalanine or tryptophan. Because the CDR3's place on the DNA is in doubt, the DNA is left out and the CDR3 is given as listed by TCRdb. CDR3 sequence: CASTRSLLAGLVCI. The J gene is TRBJ2-7, the V gene TRBV2; TRBD2, as called in the table, went unchecked against the DNA. Germline CDR1 SNHLY, CDR2 FYNNEI. The CDR3 comprises 14 residues, both ends counted.

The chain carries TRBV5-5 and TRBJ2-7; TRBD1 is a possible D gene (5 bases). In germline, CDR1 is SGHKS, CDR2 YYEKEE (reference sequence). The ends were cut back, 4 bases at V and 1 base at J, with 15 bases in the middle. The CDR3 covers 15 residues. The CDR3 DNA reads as TGTGCCAGCAGCAAGGGGATGGCAGGGTCCTACGAGCAGTACTTC. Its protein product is CASSKGMAGSYEQYF.

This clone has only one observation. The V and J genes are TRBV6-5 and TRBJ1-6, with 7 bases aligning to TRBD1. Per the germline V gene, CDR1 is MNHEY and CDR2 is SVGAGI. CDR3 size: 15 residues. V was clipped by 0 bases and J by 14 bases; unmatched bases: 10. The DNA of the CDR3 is TGTGCCAGCAGTTACTCCGGGACAGATCAAGGCACCCTCCACTTT. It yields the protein CASSYSGTDQGTLHF.

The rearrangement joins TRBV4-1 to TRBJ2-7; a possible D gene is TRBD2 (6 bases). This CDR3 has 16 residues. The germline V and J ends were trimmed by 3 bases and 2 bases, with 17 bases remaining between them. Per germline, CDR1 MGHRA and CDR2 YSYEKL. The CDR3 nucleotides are TGCGCCAGCAGCCAGCAGGAGGGCCTGGTGGCCTACGAGCAGTACTTC. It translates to CASSQQEGLVAYEQYF.

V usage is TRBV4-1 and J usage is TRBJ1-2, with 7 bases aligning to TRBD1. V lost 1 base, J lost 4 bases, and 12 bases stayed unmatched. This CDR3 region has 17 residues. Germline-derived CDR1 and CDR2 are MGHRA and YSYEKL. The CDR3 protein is CASSQVSSRDSLYGYTF. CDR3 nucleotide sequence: TGCGCCAGCAGCCAAGTTTCGTCGAGGGACAGTCTCTATGGCTACACCTTC.

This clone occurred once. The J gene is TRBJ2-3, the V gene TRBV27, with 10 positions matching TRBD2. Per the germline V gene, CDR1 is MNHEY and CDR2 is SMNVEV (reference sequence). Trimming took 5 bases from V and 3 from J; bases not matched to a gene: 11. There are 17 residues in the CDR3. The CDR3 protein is CASSPPQAGGPTDTQYF. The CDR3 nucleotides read TGTGCCAGCAGTCCGCCCCAAGCGGGAGGGCCAACAGATACGCAGTATTTT.

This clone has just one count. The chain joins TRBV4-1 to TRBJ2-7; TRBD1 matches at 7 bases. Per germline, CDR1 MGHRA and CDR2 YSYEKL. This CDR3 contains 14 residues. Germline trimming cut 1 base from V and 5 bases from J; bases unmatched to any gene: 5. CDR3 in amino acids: CASSQGQGADEQYF. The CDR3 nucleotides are TGCGCCAGCAGCCAAGGACAGGGAGCTGACGAGCAGTACTTC.

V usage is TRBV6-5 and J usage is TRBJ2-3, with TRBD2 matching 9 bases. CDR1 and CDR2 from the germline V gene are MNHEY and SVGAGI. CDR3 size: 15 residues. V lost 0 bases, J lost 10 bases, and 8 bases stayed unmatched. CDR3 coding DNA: TGTGCCAGCAGTTACTCGACCCCAGCGGGAGGCGCGCAGTATTTT. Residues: CASSYSTPAGGAQYF.

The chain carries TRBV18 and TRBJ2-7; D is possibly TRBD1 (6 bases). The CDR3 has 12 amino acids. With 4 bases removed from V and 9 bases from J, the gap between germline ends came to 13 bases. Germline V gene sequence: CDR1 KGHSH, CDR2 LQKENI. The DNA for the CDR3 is TGTGCCAGCTCACGGGGGCAGCCCGGGCAGTACTTC. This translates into CASSRGQPGQYF.

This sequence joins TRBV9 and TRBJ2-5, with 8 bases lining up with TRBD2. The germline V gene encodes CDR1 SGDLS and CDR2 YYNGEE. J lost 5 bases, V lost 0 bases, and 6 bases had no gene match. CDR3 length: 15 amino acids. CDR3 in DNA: TGTGCCAGCAGCGTAGAAGCGGGAGTAGGTGAGACCCAGTACTTC. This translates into CASSVEAGVGETQYF.

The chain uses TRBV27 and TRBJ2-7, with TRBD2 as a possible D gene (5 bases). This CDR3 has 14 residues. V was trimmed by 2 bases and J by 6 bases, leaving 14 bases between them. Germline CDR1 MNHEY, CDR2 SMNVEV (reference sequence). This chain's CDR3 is CASSLLAGVGEQYF. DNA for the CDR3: TGTGCCAGCAGTTTACTCGCCGGGGTGGGCGAGCAGTACTTC.